This T cell receptor (beta chain) emerged from a study of blood T cell repertoires in COVID-19 (dated by TCRdb to 2018 to 2021). About the investigation overall: Samples from collaborators originated in the United States, Italy and Spain and spanned both the acute and convalescent phases of COVID-19. The material from the prospective study consisted of cDNA or gDNA derived from T cells, B-cell-depleted T cells, or PBMCs. The dataset comprised deeply sampled blood TCRbeta repertoires from subjects exposed to, actively infected with, or recovered from COVID-19. A freely available public database, intended as a resource for researchers studying the immune response to SARS-CoV-2, is where the repertoires were released. Samples came from the ongoing ImmuneRACE study (first 160 participants) plus 1,254 subjects from 6 global collaborators. The sample metadata nearly always contained a de-identified subject ID, COVID-19 status, age in years and sex. Where available, HLA class I and class II types were taken from metadata supplied by the sample provider and were not determined by assay-based typing. Paper-wide results and their limitations: The quantity of clinical and demographic metadata differed by source and by participant and was supplied without curation.

V gives up 7 bases and J gives up 0 bases, and the segment between their germline ends measures 11 bases. The CDR3 runs 13 residues from the cysteine to the phenylalanine. Only the CDR3 DNA is retained, 39 bases long and in frame from the first base. Reading the germline V gene gives CDR1 SQVTM and CDR2 ANQGSEA. Comment on this clone: The antigen this receptor binds is unknown. The sample holds no much larger clone one base away, and base qualities are not on file.

TCRbeta CDR3 regions were amplified from genomic DNA by means of the immunoSEQ Assay, a bias-controlled multiplex PCR. The source study handled its data this way. Nucleated cell counts per sample were estimated from amplification of reference gene primers within the assay. To quantify the absolute abundance of each unique TCRbeta CDR3 rearrangement, sequence reads were collapsed and filtered. For each sample, productive Simpson clonality was calculated by taking the square root of Simpson's diversity index across productive rearrangements. This immuneACCESS table, as held by TCRdb, lists in-frame sequences with V and J called but not all clones. Of the missing ones, under half trace to an unresolved V gene in checked studies; the others have no known cause. That table supplies the V and J calls and clone size; D and trimming were determined from the DNA. A total of 300,000 to 400,000 clones appear in this sample, under 95% of them only once. Roughly 3.4% of the sample is held by the ten biggest clonotypes.

A second Seattle source provided samples from volunteer blood donors who had recovered from COVID-19. The collaborating institutions used their own protocols to collect whole blood in K2EDTA tubes. For TCRbeta analysis, collaborator samples were shipped as frozen whole blood, as isolated PBMCs, or as DNA extracted from either sample type. The rearranged chain carries TRBV29-1 and TRBJ2-3, and perhaps TRBD2 as D gene, on 6 matching bases. This TCR came from a woman under 30 who had recovered from COVID-19. The source material was peripheral blood. The bases are TGCAGCGCAGACGCGGGGAGCACAGATACGCAGTATTTT. This encodes CSADAGSTDTQYF.